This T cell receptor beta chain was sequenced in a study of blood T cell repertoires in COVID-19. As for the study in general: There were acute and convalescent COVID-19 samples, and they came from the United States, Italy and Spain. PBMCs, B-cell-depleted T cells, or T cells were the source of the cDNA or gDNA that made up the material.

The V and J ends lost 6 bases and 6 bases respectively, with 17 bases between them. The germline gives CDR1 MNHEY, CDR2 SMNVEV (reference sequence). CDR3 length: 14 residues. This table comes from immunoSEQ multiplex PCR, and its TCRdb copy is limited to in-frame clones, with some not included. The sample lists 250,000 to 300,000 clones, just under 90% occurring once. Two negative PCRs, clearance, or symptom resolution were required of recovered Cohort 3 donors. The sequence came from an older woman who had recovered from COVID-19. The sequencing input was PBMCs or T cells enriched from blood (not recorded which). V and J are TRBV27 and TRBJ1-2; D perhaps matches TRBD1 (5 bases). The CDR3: CASSPRRPRDGYTF. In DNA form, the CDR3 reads TGTGCCAGCAGCCCCCGACGCCCCAGGGATGGCTACACCTTC.